This T cell receptor (beta chain) stems from a study of blood T cell repertoires in COVID-19. This CDR3 comprises 13 residues. Trimming took 3 bases from V and 0 from J, leaving 9 bases between them. Germline-derived CDR1 and CDR2 are DFQATT and SNEGSKA (reference sequence). Produced via immunoSEQ multiplex PCR; TCRdb's table is partial and in-frame only. This table holds roughly 180,000 clones, around 79% found once. The chain combines TRBV20-1 with TRBJ2-7; a weak D match, TRBD1 (5 bases). Sequencing was done on a sample of peripheral blood. The source of this sequence is a woman aged 60 to 75 with COVID-19, enrolled during active disease. The CDR3 DNA follows: TGCAGTGCTAGTTCAGGGTCCTCCTACGAGCAGTACTTC. Its protein is CSASSGSSYEQYF.